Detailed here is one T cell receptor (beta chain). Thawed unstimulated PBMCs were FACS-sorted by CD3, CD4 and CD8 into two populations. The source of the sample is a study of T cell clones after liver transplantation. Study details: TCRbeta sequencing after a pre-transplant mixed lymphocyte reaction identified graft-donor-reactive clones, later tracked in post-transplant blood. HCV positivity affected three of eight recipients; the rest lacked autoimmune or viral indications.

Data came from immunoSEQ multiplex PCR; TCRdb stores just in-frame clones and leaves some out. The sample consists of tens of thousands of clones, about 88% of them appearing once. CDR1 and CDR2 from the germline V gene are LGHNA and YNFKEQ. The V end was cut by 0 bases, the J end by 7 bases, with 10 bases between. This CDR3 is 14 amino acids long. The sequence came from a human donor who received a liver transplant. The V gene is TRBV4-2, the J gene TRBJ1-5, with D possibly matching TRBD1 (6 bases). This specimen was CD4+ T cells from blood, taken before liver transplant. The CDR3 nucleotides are TGTGCCAGCAGCCAAGAAGGGGGAGACCAGCCCCAGCATTTT. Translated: CASSQEGGDQPQHF.